The rows below give T cell receptor beta chains drawn from one sample of a study of T cells in Graves' hyperthyroidism and ophthalmopathy. TCRdb redid the calling of the multiplex PCR reads with MiXCR, one entry per CDR3 protein. The table includes 600,000 to 850,000 distinct CDR3 sequences, around a sixth detected once. Sequenced: blood. Receptor source: a woman aged 45 to 65 with Graves' hyperthyroidism that later progressed to Graves' ophthalmopathy. The CDR3 runs from the conserved cysteine through the conserved F or W. Each record gives: D gene, V gene, clone size, J gene, CDR3 protein, CDR3 DNA. D genes are given only for firm matches. Not all rows give a size; the values are once, few, many and, for expanded clones, a class.

d_call: -; v_call: TRBV20-1; clone_size: -; j_call: TRBJ2-1; cdr3_aa: CSAVPSARGNEQFF; cdr3_nt: TGCAGTGCAGTTCCATCCGCGAGAGGAAATGAGCAGTTCTTC
d_call: TRBD2; v_call: TRBV6-2/TRBV6-3; clone_size: -; j_call: TRBJ2-1; cdr3_aa: CASSWTDAGASGGGEQFF; cdr3_nt: TGTGCCAGCAGTTGGACTGATGCTGGGGCTAGCGGGGGGGGGGAGCAGTTCTTC
d_call: -; v_call: TRBV3-1; clone_size: few; j_call: TRBJ1-5; cdr3_aa: CASSREGLAQHF; cdr3_nt: TGTGCCAGCAGCCGAGAAGGTTTGGCCCAGCATTTT
d_call: -; v_call: TRBV11-1; clone_size: many; j_call: TRBJ1-6; cdr3_aa: CASTVTRSSYNSPLHF; cdr3_nt: TGTGCCAGCACCGTCACCAGGAGCTCCTATAATTCACCCCTCCACTTT
d_call: TRBD2; v_call: TRBV20-1; clone_size: many; j_call: TRBJ2-1; cdr3_aa: CSAGGTSGGWEHNEQFF; cdr3_nt: TGCAGTGCCGGCGGGACTAGCGGGGGCTGGGAACACAATGAGCAGTTCTTC
d_call: TRBD1; v_call: TRBV5-1; clone_size: few; j_call: TRBJ2-1; cdr3_aa: CASSQRQGNNEQFF; cdr3_nt: TGCGCCAGCAGCCAGCGACAGGGAAACAATGAGCAGTTCTTC
d_call: -; v_call: TRBV6-5; clone_size: -; j_call: TRBJ1-5; cdr3_aa: CASSYNLGNQPQHF; cdr3_nt: TGTGCCAGCAGTTACAATCTGGGCAATCAGCCCCAGCATTTT
d_call: -; v_call: TRBV27; clone_size: many; j_call: TRBJ2-6; cdr3_aa: CASSSYQPSVVSGANVLTF; cdr3_nt: TGTGCCAGCAGTTCATACCAGCCCTCGGTGGTCTCTGGGGCCAACGTCCTGACTTTC
d_call: -; v_call: TRBV9; clone_size: many; j_call: TRBJ2-3; cdr3_aa: CASSVNRGGGTDTQYF; cdr3_nt: TGTGCCAGCAGCGTAAACCGTGGGGGTGGCACAGATACGCAGTATTTT
d_call: -; v_call: TRBV2; clone_size: many; j_call: TRBJ2-3; cdr3_aa: CASRRVTDTDTQYF; cdr3_nt: TGTGCCAGCAGGAGGGTGACAGACACAGATACGCAGTATTTT
d_call: -; v_call: TRBV11-3; clone_size: -; j_call: TRBJ2-1; cdr3_aa: CASSDVPFNNEQFF; cdr3_nt: TGTGCCAGCAGCGACGTTCCGTTCAACAATGAGCAGTTCTTC
d_call: -; v_call: TRBV20-1; clone_size: few; j_call: TRBJ1-5; cdr3_aa: CSARDLPRGLSQPQHF; cdr3_nt: TGCAGTGCTAGAGATCTCCCCAGGGGACTCAGTCAGCCCCAGCATTTT
d_call: TRBD2; v_call: TRBV12-3/TRBV12-4; clone_size: -; j_call: TRBJ2-2; cdr3_aa: CAMGGTGELFF; cdr3_nt: TGTGCCATGGGAGGGACCGGGGAGCTGTTTTTT
d_call: -; v_call: TRBV20-1; clone_size: many; j_call: TRBJ1-2; cdr3_aa: CSASRGRVGGYTF; cdr3_nt: TGCAGTGCTAGTCGAGGGAGAGTCGGTGGCTACACCTTC
d_call: -; v_call: TRBV7-9; clone_size: -; j_call: TRBJ2-2; cdr3_aa: CASSETSIGELFF; cdr3_nt: TGTGCCAGCAGCGAAACGAGCATCGGGGAGCTGTTTTTT
d_call: -; v_call: TRBV30; clone_size: many; j_call: TRBJ2-1; cdr3_aa: CAWSASSYNEQFF; cdr3_nt: TGTGCCTGGAGCGCCTCCTCGTACAATGAGCAGTTCTTC
d_call: -; v_call: TRBV7-2; clone_size: many; j_call: TRBJ1-2; cdr3_aa: CASSLEPNYGYTF; cdr3_nt: TGTGCCAGCAGCTTAGAGCCTAACTATGGCTACACCTTC
d_call: -; v_call: TRBV18; clone_size: -; j_call: TRBJ1-1; cdr3_aa: CASSPSPDTEAFF; cdr3_nt: TGTGCCAGCTCACCATCCCCAGACACTGAAGCTTTCTTT
d_call: TRBD1; v_call: TRBV2; clone_size: few; j_call: TRBJ1-4; cdr3_aa: CASRLPPGTELFF; cdr3_nt: TGTGCCAGCAGACTTCCCCCCGGGACAGAACTGTTTTTT
d_call: TRBD2; v_call: TRBV11-3; clone_size: many; j_call: TRBJ2-3; cdr3_aa: CASSSTSGELDTQYF; cdr3_nt: TGTGCCAGCAGCTCGACTAGCGGGGAGTTAGATACGCAGTATTTT
d_call: TRBD2; v_call: TRBV20-1; clone_size: many; j_call: TRBJ2-4; cdr3_aa: CSALTGGPVQYF; cdr3_nt: TGCAGTGCTCTTACGGGGGGGCCCGTTCAGTACTTC
d_call: -; v_call: TRBV20-1; clone_size: many; j_call: TRBJ2-7; cdr3_aa: CSGPGGLRYEQYF; cdr3_nt: TGCAGTGGGCCCGGGGGTCTACGCTACGAGCAGTACTTC
d_call: -; v_call: TRBV28; clone_size: -; j_call: TRBJ2-3; cdr3_aa: CASSFLGGLSTDTQYF; cdr3_nt: TGTGCCAGCAGCTTCCTCGGGGGACTCAGCACAGATACGCAGTATTTT
d_call: TRBD1; v_call: TRBV11-2; clone_size: many; j_call: TRBJ1-1; cdr3_aa: CASNYRGNTEAFF; cdr3_nt: TGTGCCAGCAACTACAGGGGGAACACTGAAGCTTTCTTT
d_call: -; v_call: TRBV27; clone_size: many; j_call: TRBJ1-5; cdr3_aa: CASRTAGRNQPQHF; cdr3_nt: TGTGCCAGCAGGACGGCCGGGAGGAATCAGCCCCAGCATTTT
d_call: TRBD1; v_call: TRBV9; clone_size: -; j_call: TRBJ2-1; cdr3_aa: CASSVAGQGAYNEQFF; cdr3_nt: TGTGCCAGCAGCGTAGCGGGGCAGGGGGCCTACAATGAGCAGTTCTTC
d_call: TRBD1; v_call: TRBV7-9; clone_size: -; j_call: TRBJ1-4; cdr3_aa: CASSPTGFDEKLFF; cdr3_nt: TGTGCCAGCAGCCCGACAGGGTTCGACGAAAAACTGTTTTTT